The 23 T cell receptor beta chains below all came from one sample that was sequenced in a study of PD-1 blockade in classical Hodgkin lymphoma. Repertoires were generated with immunoSEQ multiplex PCR, while TCRdb's copy carries only in-frame clones and drops some. The sample includes around 45,000 clones, roughly three quarters of them seen just once. All patients experienced relapse after autologous stem cell transplantation, and brentuximab vedotin exposure was variable. Specimen: peripheral blood mononuclear cells (PBMCs), collected before the second cycle of nivolumab. All receptors come from a human donor with classical Hodgkin lymphoma.

Details on this clone: The junction does not match germline at one end; this may be a read error. The chain combines TRBV7-9 with TRBJ1-1; weak D call: TRBD1 (6 bases). Germline assignment: CDR1 SEHNR and CDR2 FQNEAQ (reference sequence). The CDR3 contains 10 residues. The CDR3, as DNA: TGTGCCAGCAGCTTAGGGGGGACACTATTT. Amino acid sequence: CASSLGGTLF.

The table lists this clone with a few counts. CDR3 sequence: CASSPNRGGGQPQHF. DNA for the CDR3: TGTGCCAGCAGCCCTAACAGGGGTGGAGGGCAGCCCCAGCATTTT. The genes are TRBV5-4 and TRBJ1-5; 7 bases map to TRBD1. The CDR3 spans 15 residues. V lost 4 bases, J lost 7 bases, and 11 bases stayed unmatched. The germline CDR1 and CDR2 sequences are SGHNT and YYREEE (reference sequence).

This clone has just a few counts. The J gene is TRBJ2-7, the V gene TRBV9; 7 bases agree with TRBD1. Losses at the gene ends were 0 bases for V and 4 bases for J; bases not matched to a gene: 4. Germline loops: CDR1 SGDLS, CDR2 YYNGEE. There are 14 residues in the CDR3. The CDR3 loop reads CASSVGGRGYEQYF. CDR3 nucleotide sequence: TGTGCCAGCAGCGTAGGGGGCAGGGGGTACGAGCAGTACTTC.

This chain links TRBV4-3 with TRBJ2-7; possible D gene TRBD1, 6 bases. Germline V lookup: CDR1 LGHNA, CDR2 YSLEER. The V end lost 0 bases, the J end lost 3 bases, and 9 bases lay between the germline ends. CDR3 length: 14 amino acids. CDR3: CASSQEGHYYEQYF. The CDR3 DNA reads as TGCGCCAGCAGCCAAGAGGGACATTACTACGAGCAGTACTTC.

The chain is built from TRBV10-3 and TRBJ2-5; D remains unclear. The CDR3 has 11 amino acids. Germline CDR1 reads ENHRY; CDR2 reads SYGVKD. V lost 7 bases and J 7 bases, leaving 10 bases between the germline ends. CDR3 sequence reads: CAITQEGTQYF. The CDR3 DNA reads as TGTGCCATCACCCAAGAAGGGACCCAGTACTTC.

This clone was observed a handful of times. This chain links TRBV7-6 with TRBJ2-7; no clear D gene. Germline V lookup: CDR1 SGHVS, CDR2 FNYEAQ. This CDR3 contains 15 residues. Trimming took 5 bases from V and 0 from J, leaving 14 bases between them. CDR3 sequence reads: CASSPGPGPSYEQYF. CDR3 bases: TGTGCCAGCAGCCCCGGTCCTGGGCCCTCCTACGAGCAGTACTTC. Using reference TRBV7-6 and TRBJ2-7 for the parts outside the CDR3, the full variable domain is GAGVSQSPRYKVTKRGQDVALRCDPISGHVSLYWYRQALGQGPEFLTYFNYEAQQDKSGLPNDRFSAERPEGSISTLTIQRTEQRDSAMYRCASSPGPGPSYEQYFGPGTRLTVT.

The chain combines TRBV21-1 with TRBJ2-5; the D segment call TRBD1 is taken from the table without a DNA check. TRBV21-1 is listed as a pseudogene. The CDR3 contains 14 residues. This CDR3 is CASSLPPQLETQYF. In DNA form, the CDR3 reads TGTGCCAGCAGCTTGCCCCCACAATTGGAGACCCAGTACTTC.

The chain recombines TRBV4-3 with TRBJ1-2; the match to TRBD1 covers 12 bases. The V and J ends lost 3 bases and 4 bases, in that order; junction bases with no gene match: 9. The CDR3 covers 17 residues. Germline lookup yields CDR1 LGHNA and CDR2 YSLEER. As DNA, the CDR3 is TGCGCCAGCAGCCAGGGGACAGGGGGCGGGAATCTCTATGGCTACACCTTC. Translated: CASSQGTGGGNLYGYTF.

This chain joins TRBV28 and TRBJ2-6; 7 bases are shared with TRBD2. Germline V gene lookup returns CDR1 MDHEN and CDR2 SYDVKM. V dropped 6 bases and J dropped 4; count of bases not matched to a gene: 12. The CDR3 consists of 17 residues. CDR3 nucleotides: TGTGCCAGCAGCCCTCCTTGGGGGGGACGCGGGGCCAACGTCCTGACTTTC. Its translation: CASSPPWGGRGANVLTF.

The rearrangement joins TRBV6-6 to TRBJ1-2; the match to TRBD1 covers 7 bases. V lost 6 bases to trimming and J lost 6 bases; unmatched junction nucleotides: 7. Germline CDR1 is MNHNY and CDR2 is SVGAGI (reference sequence). The CDR3 has 13 amino acids. DNA of the CDR3: TGTGCCAGCAGCCACGACAGGGCAAATGGCTACACCTTC. This gives the protein CASSHDRANGYTF.

The J gene is TRBJ2-7, the V gene TRBV27; possibly TRBD2 for D (6 bases). Germline lookup yields CDR1 MNHEY and CDR2 SMNVEV (reference sequence). Trimming stripped 4 bases from V and 4 bases from J, with 11 bases between. This CDR3 spans 13 amino acids. The CDR3 spells CASSWGLGYEQYF. The CDR3 coding sequence is TGTGCCAGCAGTTGGGGACTTGGATACGAGCAGTACTTC.

This chain joins TRBV7-9 and TRBJ1-2; D is uncertain. Trimming took 1 base from V and 1 from J, leaving 13 bases between them. This CDR3 has 16 amino acids. CDR1 SEHNR and CDR2 FQNEAQ come from the germline V gene (reference sequence). This CDR3 reads CASSLGRSNGNYGYTF. CDR3 bases: TGTGCCAGCAGCTTAGGTCGGAGTAACGGTAACTATGGCTACACCTTC.

V gene TRBV4-2 combines with J gene TRBJ2-5; D might be TRBD1 or TRBD2, each matching 5 bases. The germline V and J ends were trimmed by 4 bases and 2 bases, with 14 bases remaining between them. The germline CDR1 and CDR2 sequences are LGHNA and YNFKEQ. The CDR3 length is 15 residues. The CDR3 DNA follows: TGTGCCAGCAGCCGCCGGGACCTGATACAAGAGACCCAGTACTTC. Protein sequence: CASSRRDLIQETQYF.

The chain couples TRBV27 to TRBJ2-7; TRBD2 matches 10 bases. The J segment lost 4 bases and the V segment lost 2 bases, leaving 5 bases of the junction unmatched. The V gene's germline CDR1 is MNHEY and CDR2 SMNVEV (reference sequence). The CDR3 loop spans 15 amino acids. Written as DNA, the CDR3 is TGTGCCAGCAGTTTACAAGCGGGAGGGCGGTACGAGCAGTACTTC. Its protein product is CASSLQAGGRYEQYF.

This clone appeared a few times. The V call is TRBV11-3, the J call TRBJ1-5, with D perhaps matching TRBD1 (6 bases). This CDR3 is 14 amino acids long. Looked up from germline, CDR1 is SGHNT and CDR2 is YENEEA. V lost 4 bases, J lost 7 bases, and 14 bases lay in between. DNA for the CDR3: TGTGCCAGCAGCTCTGGAGGGGGGGGCCAGCCCCAGCATTTT. Amino acids: CASSSGGGGQPQHF.

In its sample, this clone ranks as medium-sized. This chain links TRBV4-1 with TRBJ1-1; tentatively, D is TRBD1 (5 bases). V was clipped by 0 bases and J by 10 bases, with 18 bases between them. Germline CDR1 reads MGHRA; CDR2 reads YSYEKL. The CDR3 sequence is 15 residues long. The DNA of the CDR3 is TGCGCCAGCAGCCAAGATAAGGGGTTTCCTCTGGGAGCTTTCTTT. Translating it yields CASSQDKGFPLGAFF.

The chain joins TRBV19 to TRBJ2-3, with TRBD2 as a possible D gene (6 bases). The CDR3 contains 16 residues. Trimming took off 7 bases at V and 2 bases at J, with 19 bases between the two ends. Germline assignment: CDR1 LNHDA and CDR2 SQIVND (reference sequence). This chain's CDR3 is CASTPRWAGNTDTQYF. The CDR3 DNA reads TGTGCCAGTACCCCACGGTGGGCGGGAAACACAGATACGCAGTATTTT.

V usage is TRBV4-3 and J usage is TRBJ1-2; D perhaps matches TRBD1 (5 bases). This CDR3 region has 15 residues. Germline CDR1 reads LGHNA; CDR2 reads YSLEER. V was pared by 1 base and J by 3 bases, with 12 bases between. CDR3 in DNA: TGCGCCAGCAGCCAAGCTTTGGGGGAGTACTATGGCTACACCTTC. It is translated as CASSQALGEYYGYTF.

The rearrangement links TRBV5-1 to TRBJ2-1; D unclear. V was cut by 4 bases and J by 7 bases, with 9 bases left in between. The CDR3 is made up of 12 amino acids. From germline, CDR1 is SGHRS and CDR2 YFSETQ. CDR3 DNA sequence: TGCGCCAGCAGCGTCTTGGGGAATGAGCAGTTCTTC. It codes for CASSVLGNEQFF.

This clone was found once. The chain has TRBV4-3 and TRBJ2-3; weak D call: TRBD1 (6 bases). The germline gives CDR1 LGHNA, CDR2 YSLEER. The CDR3 is 15 residues long. The V end lost 4 bases, the J end lost 6 bases, and 17 bases lay between the germline ends. In DNA form, the CDR3 reads TGCGCCAGCAGCCCCCGGACAGCCGGCAGGGATACGCAGTATTTT. As protein: CASSPRTAGRDTQYF.

The rearrangement uses TRBV7-2 and TRBJ2-5; 7 positions agree with TRBD1. Germline values: CDR1 SGHTA, CDR2 FQGNSA. V gave up 6 bases and J gave up 2 bases; unmatched junction bases: 3. The CDR3 is made up of 13 amino acids. CDR3 protein: CASSLDRQETQYF. The CDR3 DNA follows: TGTGCCAGCAGTTTGGACAGGCAAGAGACCCAGTACTTC.

This sequence joins TRBV2 and TRBJ2-3; D is uncertain. V was trimmed by 8 bases and J by 1 base, leaving 13 bases between them. Germline-derived CDR1 and CDR2 are SNHLY and FYNNEI. The CDR3 sequence is 14 residues long. The CDR3 region has the DNA TGTGCCAGCCGGAAGGGAAGGGGCACAGATACGCAGTATTTT. It specifies CASRKGRGTDTQYF.

This clone came up once. V is TRBV18 and J is TRBJ1-1; D unresolved. This CDR3 region has 14 residues. V shed 1 base and J shed 0 bases, with 6 bases lying between them. Looked up from germline, CDR1 is KGHSH and CDR2 is LQKENI. The CDR3 sequence: CASSPLGVNTEAFF. The CDR3 DNA reads as TGTGCCAGCTCACCACTCGGAGTGAACACTGAAGCTTTCTTT.